One sample yielded the 2 T cell receptor beta chains listed below, sequenced in a study of vaccination effects on CD4 cells after COVID-19. The repertoire was sequenced with immunoSEQ multiplex PCR; TCRdb's copy has only in-frame clones and lacks some. The sample yields under 45,000 clones, more than 60% seen once. Within the ViraFEST assay, antigen-specific CD4+ T cells underwent expansion with viral peptide pools prior to sequencing. With around ten days of culture completed, CD4+ T cells were isolated. Testing of the vaccine recipients showed negative nucleocapsid antibodies and no prior SARS-CoV-2 infection. Their specific antigens are unknown. Sequenced material: CD4+ T cells from PBMCs cultured with HCoV-OC43 spike peptides, taken before COVID-19 vaccination. The subset here: HCoV-OC43 spike overlapping peptide pool stimulation. These TCRs come from a human donor who received a COVID-19 vaccine.

The chain couples TRBV7-9 to TRBJ1-5; D is uncertain. Trimming took off 4 bases at V and 3 bases at J, with 13 bases between the two ends. Germline CDR1 SEHNR, CDR2 FQNEAQ (reference sequence). The CDR3 consists of 15 residues. The CDR3 region has the DNA TGTGCCAGCAGCTCTCTGGACGGATCCAATCAGCCCCAGCATTTT. Translating gives CASSSLDGSNQPQHF.

V and J are TRBV27 and TRBJ1-1; D may be TRBD1 (6 bases). CDR3 length: 15 residues. Trimming pared 7 bases from V and 6 bases from J, leaving 21 bases between. The V gene's germline CDR1 is MNHEY and CDR2 SMNVEV (reference sequence). The CDR3 nucleotides read TGTGCCAGCACCATTGGGGGGGCGGGGCAATCTGAAGCTTTCTTT. Its protein product is CASTIGGAGQSEAFF.